Listed below are T cell receptor beta chains from one sample, sequenced in a study of blood T cell repertoires in COVID-19. Assay used: immunoSEQ multiplex PCR; TCRdb lists only in-frame clones, some missing. The sample has 200,000 to 250,000 clones, under 85% seen once. The sample comprised peripheral blood. All receptors come from a woman at least 80 years old with COVID-19, enrolled during active disease. The conserved cysteine and the conserved F or W are not part of the CDR3 here. Some rows mark clone size as missing; the rest say once, few, many or name a class of expanded clone.

v_gene: TRBV9
abundance: .
j_gene: TRBJ2-7
CDR3aa: ASSVVGGEQY

v_gene: TRBV10-3
abundance: once
j_gene: TRBJ1-1
CDR3aa: AISPGLPTEAF

v_gene: TRBV7-2
abundance: .
j_gene: TRBJ1-2
CDR3aa: ASSLVVGGIQGYGYT

v_gene: TRBV7-9
abundance: few
j_gene: TRBJ1-5
CDR3aa: ASSLWGGTGYDQPQH

v_gene: TRBV19
abundance: .
j_gene: TRBJ2-2
CDR3aa: ASLRRGRSNTGELF

v_gene: TRBV6-5
abundance: .
j_gene: TRBJ1-4
CDR3aa: ASRNEGQKKLF

v_gene: TRBV6-5
abundance: once
j_gene: TRBJ1-1
CDR3aa: ASSLRSGGTEAF

v_gene: TRBV6-5
abundance: .
j_gene: TRBJ2-3
CDR3aa: ASRRLGTDTDTQY

v_gene: TRBV5-1
abundance: once
j_gene: TRBJ2-2
CDR3aa: ASRGLALNTGELF

v_gene: TRBV2
abundance: once
j_gene: TRBJ1-2
CDR3aa: ASSDASRAYGYT

v_gene: TRBV29-1
abundance: .
j_gene: TRBJ2-3
CDR3aa: SVETPGNTQY

v_gene: TRBV18
abundance: .
j_gene: TRBJ1-5
CDR3aa: ASSPLTGTQPQH

v_gene: TRBV2
abundance: few
j_gene: TRBJ1-6
CDR3aa: ASSVLWGESPLH

v_gene: TRBV9
abundance: .
j_gene: TRBJ2-2
CDR3aa: ASSDRTSGSGELF

v_gene: TRBV28
abundance: .
j_gene: TRBJ1-2
CDR3aa: ASSPPGQGAGGYT

v_gene: TRBV5-4
abundance: .
j_gene: TRBJ2-5
CDR3aa: ASNPGGTGGETQY

v_gene: TRBV6-5
abundance: .
j_gene: TRBJ2-1
CDR3aa: ASSYPGGAGEQF

v_gene: TRBV28
abundance: .
j_gene: TRBJ1-5
CDR3aa: ASSTGGGPQH

v_gene: TRBV5-6
abundance: .
j_gene: TRBJ2-7
CDR3aa: ASSIGQQIYEQY

v_gene: TRBV6-5
abundance: .
j_gene: TRBJ1-6
CDR3aa: AVRQGQGSPLH

v_gene: TRBV9
abundance: .
j_gene: TRBJ1-3
CDR3aa: ASKSRDGNTIY

v_gene: TRBV7-3
abundance: .
j_gene: TRBJ2-3
CDR3aa: ASSRMAASDTQY

v_gene: TRBV5-1
abundance: .
j_gene: TRBJ1-1
CDR3aa: ASSQGQGFTEAF

v_gene: TRBV7-8
abundance: .
j_gene: TRBJ1-5
CDR3aa: ASSKDSYSNQPQH

v_gene: TRBV6-1
abundance: .
j_gene: TRBJ1-4
CDR3aa: ASSESGPKLF

v_gene: TRBV4-1
abundance: .
j_gene: TRBJ1-5
CDR3aa: ASSLPDRGSPQH

v_gene: TRBV29-1
abundance: .
j_gene: TRBJ1-2
CDR3aa: SVEQRVYGYT

v_gene: TRBV10-3
abundance: .
j_gene: TRBJ2-5
CDR3aa: AISLQGVDETQY

v_gene: TRBV5-1
abundance: .
j_gene: TRBJ2-5
CDR3aa: ASSRVGAQETQY

v_gene: TRBV4-1
abundance: .
j_gene: TRBJ2-7
CDR3aa: ASSRTSGSGYEQY

v_gene: TRBV3-1/TRBV3-2
abundance: .
j_gene: TRBJ1-2
CDR3aa: ASSRLDSVNYGYT

v_gene: TRBV20-1
abundance: .
j_gene: TRBJ1-2
CDR3aa: SASIGANGYT

v_gene: TRBV28
abundance: .
j_gene: TRBJ2-7
CDR3aa: ASSSSGGSPYEQY

v_gene: TRBV24-1
abundance: .
j_gene: TRBJ1-5
CDR3aa: ATSEGSGGKPQH

v_gene: TRBV6-6
abundance: .
j_gene: TRBJ1-5
CDR3aa: ASSYLPQDNQPQH

v_gene: TRBV11-3
abundance: .
j_gene: TRBJ2-2
CDR3aa: ASSSEGLAGTGELF

v_gene: TRBV7-2
abundance: .
j_gene: TRBJ2-3
CDR3aa: ASSGRRGDTQY

v_gene: TRBV19
abundance: once
j_gene: TRBJ1-5
CDR3aa: ASRGAGGRGGPQH

v_gene: TRBV4-1
abundance: .
j_gene: TRBJ2-5
CDR3aa: ASSQDSGVGETQY

v_gene: TRBV6-5
abundance: .
j_gene: TRBJ1-6
CDR3aa: ASSTTVDYNSPLH

v_gene: TRBV5-1
abundance: .
j_gene: TRBJ2-3
CDR3aa: ASSLGPSGGPDTQY

v_gene: TRBV5-6
abundance: .
j_gene: TRBJ1-5
CDR3aa: ASSFGQRAQPQH

v_gene: TRBV28
abundance: few
j_gene: TRBJ2-2
CDR3aa: ASSQDRGYRTGELF

v_gene: TRBV27
abundance: once
j_gene: TRBJ2-7
CDR3aa: ASKPGKAPYEQY

v_gene: TRBV2
abundance: .
j_gene: TRBJ1-5
CDR3aa: ASRAGQGSNQPQH

v_gene: TRBV7-9
abundance: .
j_gene: TRBJ2-7
CDR3aa: ASSLAGLATYEQY

v_gene: TRBV6-2/TRBV6-3
abundance: once
j_gene: TRBJ2-7
CDR3aa: ASSLDRGIYEQY

v_gene: TRBV18
abundance: few
j_gene: TRBJ1-1
CDR3aa: ASSPSRGLTEAF

v_gene: TRBV9
abundance: .
j_gene: TRBJ2-5
CDR3aa: ASSERQGIEETQY

v_gene: TRBV18
abundance: .
j_gene: TRBJ1-2
CDR3aa: ASSPTDRPSYGYT

v_gene: TRBV20-1
abundance: .
j_gene: TRBJ1-2
CDR3aa: SAGSTYGYT

v_gene: TRBV7-6
abundance: .
j_gene: TRBJ1-6
CDR3aa: ASSSTYNSPLH

v_gene: TRBV5-5
abundance: .
j_gene: TRBJ1-1
CDR3aa: ASSLDRAWKDTEAF

v_gene: TRBV5-1
abundance: .
j_gene: TRBJ2-3
CDR3aa: ASSFQRDPDTQY

v_gene: TRBV9
abundance: .
j_gene: TRBJ2-1
CDR3aa: ASSAKSGRALNEQF

v_gene: TRBV20-1
abundance: .
j_gene: TRBJ2-7
CDR3aa: SASSGSRSYEQY